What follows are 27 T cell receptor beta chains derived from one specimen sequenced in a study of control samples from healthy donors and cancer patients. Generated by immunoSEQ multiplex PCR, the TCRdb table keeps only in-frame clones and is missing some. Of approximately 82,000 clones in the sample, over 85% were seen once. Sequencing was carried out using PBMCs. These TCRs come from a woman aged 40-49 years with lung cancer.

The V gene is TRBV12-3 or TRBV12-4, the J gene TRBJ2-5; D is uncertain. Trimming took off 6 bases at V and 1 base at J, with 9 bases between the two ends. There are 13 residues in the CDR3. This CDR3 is CASRGFIQETQYF. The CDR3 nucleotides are TGTGCCAGCAGAGGATTTATCCAAGAGACCCAGTACTTC.

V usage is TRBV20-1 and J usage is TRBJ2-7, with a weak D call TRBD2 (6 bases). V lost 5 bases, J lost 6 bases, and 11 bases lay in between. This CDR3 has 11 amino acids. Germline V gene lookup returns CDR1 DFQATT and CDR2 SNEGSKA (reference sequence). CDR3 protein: CSAWGLGEQYF. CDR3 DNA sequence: TGCAGTGCTTGGGGACTCGGCGAGCAGTACTTC.

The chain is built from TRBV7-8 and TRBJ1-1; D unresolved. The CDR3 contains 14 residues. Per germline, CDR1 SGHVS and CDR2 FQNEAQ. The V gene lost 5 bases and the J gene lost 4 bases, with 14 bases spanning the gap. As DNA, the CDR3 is TGTGCCAGCAGCGATGTCGAGTATTCCACTGAAGCTTTCTTT. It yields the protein CASSDVEYSTEAFF.

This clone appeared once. CDR3 nucleotide sequence: TGTGCCAGCAGCCAAGAAAAAGGCTGGGGCATTCAGTACTTC. Amino acid sequence: CASSQEKGWGIQYF. This sequence joins TRBV3-1 (or the pseudogene TRBV3-2) and TRBJ2-4; no clear D. CDR3 length: 14 amino acids. Trimming shortened V by 0 bases and J by 9 bases, and 12 bases separated the two germline ends. Germline CDR1 and CDR2: LGHDT and YNNKEL (reference sequence).

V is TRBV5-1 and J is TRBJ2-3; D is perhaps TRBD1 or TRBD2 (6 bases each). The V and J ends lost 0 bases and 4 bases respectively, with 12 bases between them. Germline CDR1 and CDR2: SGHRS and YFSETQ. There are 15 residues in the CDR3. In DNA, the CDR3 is TGCGCCAGCAGCTTGGAGACTAGGGGGGCAGATACGCAGTATTTT. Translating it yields CASSLETRGADTQYF.

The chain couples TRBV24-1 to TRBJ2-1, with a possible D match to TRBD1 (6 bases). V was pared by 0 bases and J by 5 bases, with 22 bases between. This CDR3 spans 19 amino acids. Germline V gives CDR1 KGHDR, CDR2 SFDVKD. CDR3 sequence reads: CATSDLNVGVQTGNNEQFF. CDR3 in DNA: TGTGCCACCAGTGATTTGAATGTGGGAGTTCAGACAGGAAACAATGAGCAGTTCTTC.

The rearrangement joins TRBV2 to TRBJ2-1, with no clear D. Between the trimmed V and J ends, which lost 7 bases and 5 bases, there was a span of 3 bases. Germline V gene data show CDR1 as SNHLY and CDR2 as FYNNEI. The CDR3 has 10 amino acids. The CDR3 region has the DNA TGTGCCAGCAATAACAATGAGCAGTTCTTC. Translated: CASNNNEQFF. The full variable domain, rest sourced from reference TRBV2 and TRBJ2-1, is EPEVTQTPSHQVTQMGQEVILRCVPISNHLYFYWYRQILGQKVEFLVSFYNNEISEKSEIFDDQFSVERPDGSNFTLKIRSTKLEDSAMYFCASNNNEQFFGPGTRLTVL.

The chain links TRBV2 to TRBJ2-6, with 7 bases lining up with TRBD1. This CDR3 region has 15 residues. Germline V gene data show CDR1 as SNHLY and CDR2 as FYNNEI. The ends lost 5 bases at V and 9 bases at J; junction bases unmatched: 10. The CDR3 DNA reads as TGTGCCAGCAGTCCGGCAGGGGGTGTGATCAACGTCCTGACTTTC. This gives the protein CASSPAGGVINVLTF. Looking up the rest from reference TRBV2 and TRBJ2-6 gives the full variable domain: EPEVTQTPSHQVTQMGQEVILRCVPISNHLYFYWYRQILGQKVEFLVSFYNNEISEKSEIFDDQFSVERPDGSNFTLKIRSTKLEDSAMYFCASSPAGGVINVLTFGAGSRLTVL.

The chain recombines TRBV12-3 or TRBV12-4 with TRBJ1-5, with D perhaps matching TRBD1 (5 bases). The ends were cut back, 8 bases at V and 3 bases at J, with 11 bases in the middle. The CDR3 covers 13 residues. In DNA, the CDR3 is TGTGCCAGCGGGGCCCAGATCAATCAGCCCCAGCATTTT. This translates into CASGAQINQPQHF.

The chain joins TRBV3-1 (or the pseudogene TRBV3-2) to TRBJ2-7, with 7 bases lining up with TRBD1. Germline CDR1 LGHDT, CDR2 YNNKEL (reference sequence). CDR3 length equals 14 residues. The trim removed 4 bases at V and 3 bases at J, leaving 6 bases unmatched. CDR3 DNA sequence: TGTGCCAGCAGCCTAGCAGGGACAGACTACGAGCAGTACTTC. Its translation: CASSLAGTDYEQYF.

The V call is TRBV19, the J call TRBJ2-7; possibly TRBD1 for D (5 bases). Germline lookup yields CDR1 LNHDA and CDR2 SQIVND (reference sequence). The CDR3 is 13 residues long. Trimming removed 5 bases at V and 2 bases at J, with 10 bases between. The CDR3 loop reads CASSRDSTYEQYF. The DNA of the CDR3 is TGTGCCAGTAGTCGCGACAGCACCTACGAGCAGTACTTC.

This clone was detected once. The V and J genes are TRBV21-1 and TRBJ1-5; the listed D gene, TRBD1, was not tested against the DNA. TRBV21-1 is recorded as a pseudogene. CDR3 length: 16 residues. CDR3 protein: CASSKGDRESNQPQHF. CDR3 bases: TGTGCCAGCAGCAAAGGGGACAGGGAAAGCAATCAGCCCCAGCATTTT.

CDR3 in DNA: TGTGCCAGCAGCGAAGGGGTACGTCTAGCCAAAAACATTCAGTACTTC. Residues: CASSEGVRLAKNIQYF. The rearrangement joins TRBV9 to TRBJ2-4, with D maybe TRBD1 (5 bases). V lost 3 bases and J 0 bases, leaving 13 bases between the germline ends. Germline CDR1 reads SGDLS; CDR2 reads YYNGEE. The CDR3 totals 16 residues.

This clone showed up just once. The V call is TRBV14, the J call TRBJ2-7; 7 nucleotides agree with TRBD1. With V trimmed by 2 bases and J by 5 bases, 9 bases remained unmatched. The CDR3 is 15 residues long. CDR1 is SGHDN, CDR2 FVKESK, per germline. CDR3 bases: TGTGCCAGCAGCCAACCCAGCCCCGGACAGGACGAGCAGTACTTC. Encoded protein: CASSQPSPGQDEQYF.

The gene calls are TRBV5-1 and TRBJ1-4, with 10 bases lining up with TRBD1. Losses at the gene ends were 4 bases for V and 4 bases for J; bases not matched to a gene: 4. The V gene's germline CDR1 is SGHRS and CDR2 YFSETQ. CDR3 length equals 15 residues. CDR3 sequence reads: CASSAGTGVNEKLFF. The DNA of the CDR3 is TGCGCCAGCAGCGCCGGGACAGGGGTTAATGAAAAACTGTTTTTT.

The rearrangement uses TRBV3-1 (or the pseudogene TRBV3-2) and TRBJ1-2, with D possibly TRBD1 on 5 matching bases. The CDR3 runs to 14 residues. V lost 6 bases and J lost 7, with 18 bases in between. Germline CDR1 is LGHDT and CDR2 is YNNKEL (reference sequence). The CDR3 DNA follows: TGTGCCAGCAGACCCGGGACGGCGCCTCTTGGCTACACCTTC. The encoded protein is CASRPGTAPLGYTF.

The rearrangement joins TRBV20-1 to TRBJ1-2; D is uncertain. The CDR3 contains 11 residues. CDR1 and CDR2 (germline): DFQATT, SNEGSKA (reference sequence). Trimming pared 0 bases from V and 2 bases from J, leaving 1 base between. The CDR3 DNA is TGCAGTGCTAGAGAGAACTATGGCTACACCTTC. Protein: CSARENYGYTF.

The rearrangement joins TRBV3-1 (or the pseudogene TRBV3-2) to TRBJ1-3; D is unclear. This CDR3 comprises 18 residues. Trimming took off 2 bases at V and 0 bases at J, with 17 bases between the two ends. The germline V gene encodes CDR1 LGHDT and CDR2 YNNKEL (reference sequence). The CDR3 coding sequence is TGTGCCAGCAGCCAATATTCCTCGGGAGAGAGCTCTGGAAACACCATATATTTT. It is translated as CASSQYSSGESSGNTIYF.

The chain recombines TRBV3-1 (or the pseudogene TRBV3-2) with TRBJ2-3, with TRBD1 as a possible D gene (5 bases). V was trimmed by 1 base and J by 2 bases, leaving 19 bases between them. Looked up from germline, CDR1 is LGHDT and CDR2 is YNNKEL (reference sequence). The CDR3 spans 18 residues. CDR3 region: CASSQGWGIQKTTDTQYF. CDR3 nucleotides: TGTGCCAGCAGCCAAGGGTGGGGCATACAAAAAACCACAGATACGCAGTATTTT.

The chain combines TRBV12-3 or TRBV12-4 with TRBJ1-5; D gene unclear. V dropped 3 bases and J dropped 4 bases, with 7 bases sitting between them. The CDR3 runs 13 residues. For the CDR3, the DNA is TGTGCCAGCAGTTTTCAGGAGAATCAGCCCCAGCATTTT. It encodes CASSFQENQPQHF.

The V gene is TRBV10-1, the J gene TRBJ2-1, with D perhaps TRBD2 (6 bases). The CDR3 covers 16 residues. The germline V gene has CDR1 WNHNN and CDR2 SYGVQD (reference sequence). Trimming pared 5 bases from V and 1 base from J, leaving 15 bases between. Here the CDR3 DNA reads TGCGCCAGCAGTCCGGGGCGCGCGGGGTCCTACAATGAGCAGTTCTTC. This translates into CASSPGRAGSYNEQFF.

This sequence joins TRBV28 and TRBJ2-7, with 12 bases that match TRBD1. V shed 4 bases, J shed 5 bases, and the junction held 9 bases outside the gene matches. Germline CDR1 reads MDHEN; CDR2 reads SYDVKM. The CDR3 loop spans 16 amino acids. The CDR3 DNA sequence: TGTGCCAGCAGTTCAAGGGGGGACAGGGGGCTAAACGAGCAGTACTTC. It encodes CASSSRGDRGLNEQYF.

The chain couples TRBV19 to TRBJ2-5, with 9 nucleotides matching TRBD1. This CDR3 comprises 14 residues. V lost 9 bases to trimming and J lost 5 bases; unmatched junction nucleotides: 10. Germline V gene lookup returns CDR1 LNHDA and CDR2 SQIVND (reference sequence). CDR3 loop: CASQLGQGVETQYF. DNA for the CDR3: TGTGCCAGCCAACTGGGACAGGGTGTGGAGACCCAGTACTTC. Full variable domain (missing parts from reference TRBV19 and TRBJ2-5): DGGITQSPKYLFRKEGQNVTLSCEQNLNHDAMYWYRQDPGQGLRLIYYSQIVNDFQKGDIAEGYSVSREKKESFPLTVTSAQKNPTAFYLCASQLGQGVETQYFGPGTRLLVL.

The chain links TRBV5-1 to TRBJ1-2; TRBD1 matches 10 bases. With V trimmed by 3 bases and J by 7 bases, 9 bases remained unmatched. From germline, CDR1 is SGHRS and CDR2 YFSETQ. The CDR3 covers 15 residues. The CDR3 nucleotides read TGCGCCAGCAGCTCCGGTCCGGGACAGGGGATTGGCTACACCTTC. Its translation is CASSSGPGQGIGYTF.

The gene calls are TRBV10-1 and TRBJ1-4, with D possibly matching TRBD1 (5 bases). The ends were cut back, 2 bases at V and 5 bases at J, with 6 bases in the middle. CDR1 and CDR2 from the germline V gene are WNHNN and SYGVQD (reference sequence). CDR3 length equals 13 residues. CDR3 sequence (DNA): TGCGCCAGCAGTGAGCCAGGGAATGAAAAACTGTTTTTT. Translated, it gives CASSEPGNEKLFF.

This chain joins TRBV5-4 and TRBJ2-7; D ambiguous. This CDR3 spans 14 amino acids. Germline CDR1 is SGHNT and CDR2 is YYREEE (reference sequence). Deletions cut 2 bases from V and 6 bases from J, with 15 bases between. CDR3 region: CASSFVGLDGEQYF. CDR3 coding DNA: TGTGCCAGCAGCTTTGTAGGTCTGGACGGCGAGCAGTACTTC.

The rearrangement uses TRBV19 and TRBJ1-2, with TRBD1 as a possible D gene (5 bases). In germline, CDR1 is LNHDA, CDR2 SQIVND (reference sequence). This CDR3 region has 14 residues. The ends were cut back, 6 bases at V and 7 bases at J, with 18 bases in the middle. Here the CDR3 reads CASSFGIVGGGYTF. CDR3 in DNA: TGTGCCAGTAGCTTTGGGATCGTCGGGGGTGGCTACACCTTC.